This T cell receptor beta chain was identified in a study of T cells expressing NK-cell markers. For the study at large: Sorted CD3+CD56+NKG2C+, CD3+CD56+NKG2C- and CD3+CD56-NKG2C+ T cells supplied TCR beta repertoires. Just one sequenced donor of eight was HCMV-seronegative, while seven were seropositive.

Whole-study findings and limits: The CD3+CD56-NKG2C+ fraction was also led by these clonotypes in a few donors. More than five donors had dominant NKG2C+ clonotypes that comprised roughly 1.0-8% of their CD8+ T cells.

A note on this clonotype: Its specificity is unknown.

The CDR3 is made up of 14 amino acids. CDR1 and CDR2 from the germline V gene are MGHRA and YSYEKL. No DNA is given; TCRdb re-called the 5' RACE reads and lists each CDR3 protein once. The listing records 300,000 to 500,000 distinct CDR3 sequences. This TCR came from a woman between 45 and 65 years old in good health. The sequenced sample was blood T cells: a sorted CD56 or NKG2C T cell subset, CD4+ or CD8+ T cells, or bulk PBMC T cells (not recorded which). The chain is built from TRBV4-1 and TRBJ2-5; TCRdb calls TRBD2, which cannot be checked without DNA. CDR3 sequence: CASSRAAEQETQYF.